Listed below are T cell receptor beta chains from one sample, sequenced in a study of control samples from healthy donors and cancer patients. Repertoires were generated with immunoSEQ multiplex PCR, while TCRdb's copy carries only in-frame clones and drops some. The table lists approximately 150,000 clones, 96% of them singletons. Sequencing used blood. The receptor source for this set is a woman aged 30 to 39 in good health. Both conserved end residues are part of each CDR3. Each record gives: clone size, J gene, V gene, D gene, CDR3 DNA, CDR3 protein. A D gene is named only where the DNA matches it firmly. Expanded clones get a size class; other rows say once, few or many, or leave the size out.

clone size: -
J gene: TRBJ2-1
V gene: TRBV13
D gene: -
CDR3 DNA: TGTGCCAGCAGCTACCCCGGGGACACCTTGAGTGATGAGCAGTTCTTC
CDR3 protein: CASSYPGDTLSDEQFF

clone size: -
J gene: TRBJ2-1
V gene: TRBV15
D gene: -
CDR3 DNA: TGTGCCACCAGCAGAGATCGTGGGGGGTACCACAATGAGCAGTTCTTC
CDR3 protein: CATSRDRGGYHNEQFF

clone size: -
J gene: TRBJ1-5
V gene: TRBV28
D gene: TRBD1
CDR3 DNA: TGTGCCAGCAGAACCTACAGGGGGCGAAGGGGCAATCAGCCCCAGCATTTT
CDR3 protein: CASRTYRGRRGNQPQHF

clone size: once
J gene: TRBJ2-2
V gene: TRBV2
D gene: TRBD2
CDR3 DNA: TGTGCCAGCAGGATTTTAGCGGGGAGGACCGGGGAGCTGTTTTTT
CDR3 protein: CASRILAGRTGELFF

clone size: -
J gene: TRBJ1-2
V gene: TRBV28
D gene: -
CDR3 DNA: TGTGCCAGCAGTTTAAGGACAGTCTCTGGCTACACCTTC
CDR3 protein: CASSLRTVSGYTF

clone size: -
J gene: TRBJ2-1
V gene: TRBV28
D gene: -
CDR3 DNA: TGTGCCAGCAAGTTAAGCGGAATCTCGATGGTGGGTTCCTACAATGAGCAGTTCTTC
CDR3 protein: CASKLSGISMVGSYNEQFF

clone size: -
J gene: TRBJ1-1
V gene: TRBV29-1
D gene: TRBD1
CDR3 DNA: TGCAGCGTTGAAAGGTCAGGGGGCACTGAAGCTTTCTTT
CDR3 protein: CSVERSGGTEAFF

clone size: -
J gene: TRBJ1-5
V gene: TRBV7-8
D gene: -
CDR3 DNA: TGTGCCAGCAGCCCCTCCACCTATAGCAATCAGCCCCAGCATTTT
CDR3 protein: CASSPSTYSNQPQHF

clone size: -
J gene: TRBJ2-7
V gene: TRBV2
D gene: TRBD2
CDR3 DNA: TGTGCCAGCCTATTAGCGGGGCTCTCCTACGAGCAGTACTTC
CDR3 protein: CASLLAGLSYEQYF

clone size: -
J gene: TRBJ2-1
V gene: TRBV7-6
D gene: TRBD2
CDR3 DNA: TGTGCCAGCAGCTTAGTGGGTTGGGCTAGCGGGAGGGGTTCCTACAATGAGCAGTTCTTC
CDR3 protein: CASSLVGWASGRGSYNEQFF

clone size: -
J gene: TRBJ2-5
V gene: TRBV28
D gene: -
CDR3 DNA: TGTGCCAGCAGTGAAGGACCCGCAGAGACCCAGTACTTC
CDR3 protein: CASSEGPAETQYF

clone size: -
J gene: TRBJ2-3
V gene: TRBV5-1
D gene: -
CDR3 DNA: TGCGCCAGCAGGGAGCTTTTAGGCACAGATACGCAGTATTTT
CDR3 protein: CASRELLGTDTQYF

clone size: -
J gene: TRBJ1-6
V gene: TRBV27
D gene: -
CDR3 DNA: TGTGCCAGCAGTTTGCGGAGCTCCTATAATTCACCCCTCCACTTT
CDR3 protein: CASSLRSSYNSPLHF

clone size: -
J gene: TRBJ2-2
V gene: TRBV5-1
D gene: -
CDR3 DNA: TGCGCCAGCAGCTTGGAAGGGCGGGTTCACACCGGGGAGCTGTTTTTT
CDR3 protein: CASSLEGRVHTGELFF

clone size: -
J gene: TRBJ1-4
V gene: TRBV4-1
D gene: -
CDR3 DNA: TGCGCCAGCAGCCAAGATCAGGACAGCCTAGATGAAAAACTGTTTTTT
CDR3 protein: CASSQDQDSLDEKLFF

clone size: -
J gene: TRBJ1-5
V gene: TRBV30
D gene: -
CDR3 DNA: TGTGCCTGGACTGTTCCGGGGCAGCCCCAGCATTTT
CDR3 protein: CAWTVPGQPQHF

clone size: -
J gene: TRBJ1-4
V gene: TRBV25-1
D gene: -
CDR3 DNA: TGTGCCAGCAGTAACACAGGGCTAGGAGATGAAAAACTGTTTTTT
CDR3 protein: CASSNTGLGDEKLFF

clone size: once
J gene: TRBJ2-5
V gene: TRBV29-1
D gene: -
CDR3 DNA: TGCAGCGTTGCGGAGGGGCGAGAGACCCAGTACTTC
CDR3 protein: CSVAEGRETQYF

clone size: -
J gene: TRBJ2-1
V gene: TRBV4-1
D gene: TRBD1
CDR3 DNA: TGCGCCAGCAGCCAGAGGGACAGGGTGGGCAATGAGCAGTTCTTC
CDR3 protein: CASSQRDRVGNEQFF

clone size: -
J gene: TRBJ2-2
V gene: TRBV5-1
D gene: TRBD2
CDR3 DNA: TGCGCCAGCAGCTCGACTAGCGGGAGTTTTGGGGGCGGGGCCGGGGAGCTGTTTTTT
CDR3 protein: CASSSTSGSFGGGAGELFF

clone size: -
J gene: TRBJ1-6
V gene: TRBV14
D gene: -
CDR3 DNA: TGTGCCAGCAGCCAAGATCTGGATTCACCCCTCCACTTT
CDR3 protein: CASSQDLDSPLHF

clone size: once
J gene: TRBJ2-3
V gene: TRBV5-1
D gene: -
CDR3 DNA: TGCGCCAGCAGCTTGGGCGGGGTATGGTCAGATACGCAGTATTTT
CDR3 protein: CASSLGGVWSDTQYF

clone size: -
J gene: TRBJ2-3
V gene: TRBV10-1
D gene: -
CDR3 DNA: TGCGCCAGCAGTGAGTCGGGGTTCACAGATACGCAGTATTTT
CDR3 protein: CASSESGFTDTQYF